The clone carrying this T cell receptor (beta chain) was seen only a few times. Its antigen remains unidentified. The data stem from a study of beta chain features in type 1 diabetes. General study findings and limits: Comparison showed that naive, central memory and Treg TCRB repertoires appeared more similar among patients than among healthy donors.

There are 15 residues in the CDR3. V lost 4 bases to trimming and J lost 1 base, with 15 bases between them. Germline lookup yields CDR1 SGHRS and CDR2 YFSETQ. The isolated RNA, all of it, was reverse transcribed, so expressed TCRB transcripts were what got sequenced. It was found that naive, central memory and regulatory T cell samples averaged around 3.5 million reads. The table came from immunoSEQ multiplex PCR; TCRdb's copy has only in-frame clones and leaves some out. The table has some 410,000 clones, over 10% seen once; the top ten hold 0.045% to 0.06%. On average, the one heparinised blood draw given by each donor was about 100 mL. Purity (above 95%) was reached by all sorted populations.

The material sequenced was naive CD4+ T cells from blood. This clonotype originated in a woman aged 18-29 years in good health. This chain uses TRBV5-1 with TRBJ2-7; D is perhaps TRBD1 (5 bases). This chain's CDR3 is CASSPRSTDSYEQYV. DNA of the CDR3: TGCGCCAGCAGCCCCCGGTCGACAGATTCCTACGAGCAGTACGTC.